These 4 T cell receptor beta chains originate from one sample sequenced in a study of cytomegalovirus exposure and HLA in healthy donors (dated by TCRdb to the late 2010s). The library was built by means of the immunoSEQ multiplex PCR assay. The multiplex PCR relied on a mix of 60 forward primers for TCR Vbeta segments and 13 reverse primers for TCR Jbeta segments. Sourced from immuneACCESS, this table was stored by TCRdb with only in-frame sequences that have V and J called. A share of the clones is absent; for the studies checked, an unresolved V gene accounts for under half, and the remainder has no known explanation. The sample table holds more than 90,000 clones, of which approximately 72% were seen once. The biggest ten clones account for under 2% of the sample. The source material was PBMCs. The source is a woman aged 40 to 50 in good health and CMV-seronegative.

This chain joins TRBV7-9 and TRBJ1-4, with D perhaps matching TRBD1 (6 bases). Trimming pared 0 bases from V and 8 bases from J, leaving 13 bases between. CDR1 and CDR2 from the germline V gene are SEHNR and FQNEAQ (reference sequence). The CDR3 contains 15 residues. Written as DNA, the CDR3 is TGTGCCAGCAGCTTAGCAGGGGGGGGTAGAGAAAAACTGTTTTTT. Translating it yields CASSLAGGGREKLFF.

This chain uses TRBV10-1 with TRBJ2-5; D might be TRBD1 (5 bases). Germline V CDR1 and CDR2: WNHNN, SYGVQD (reference sequence). The CDR3 contains 14 residues. V was clipped by 0 bases and J by 2 bases, with 7 bases between them. The CDR3 nucleotides are TGCGCCAGCAGTGAGTCCCAGGGTCAAGAGACCCAGTACTTC. Translating it yields CASSESQGQETQYF.

This clone has only a few counts. This CDR3 is CSVGQGINEKLFF. The CDR3 coding sequence is TGCAGCGTCGGACAGGGCATTAATGAAAAACTGTTTTTT. V usage is TRBV29-1 and J usage is TRBJ1-4, with 8 positions matching TRBD1. The V gene's germline CDR1 is SQVTM and CDR2 ANQGSEA. There are 13 residues in the CDR3. V was pared by 6 bases and J by 4 bases, with 4 bases of the junction left unmatched.

The chain couples TRBV4-2 to TRBJ2-3; 8 nucleotides align to TRBD2. CDR1 is LGHNA and CDR2 is YNFKEQ in the germline V gene. Trimming took 1 base from V and 6 from J; bases not matched to a gene: 12. The length of the CDR3 is 17 residues. The CDR3: CASSQADEHGGADTQYF. In DNA, the CDR3 is TGTGCCAGCAGCCAAGCGGATGAACACGGGGGGGCGGATACGCAGTATTTT.